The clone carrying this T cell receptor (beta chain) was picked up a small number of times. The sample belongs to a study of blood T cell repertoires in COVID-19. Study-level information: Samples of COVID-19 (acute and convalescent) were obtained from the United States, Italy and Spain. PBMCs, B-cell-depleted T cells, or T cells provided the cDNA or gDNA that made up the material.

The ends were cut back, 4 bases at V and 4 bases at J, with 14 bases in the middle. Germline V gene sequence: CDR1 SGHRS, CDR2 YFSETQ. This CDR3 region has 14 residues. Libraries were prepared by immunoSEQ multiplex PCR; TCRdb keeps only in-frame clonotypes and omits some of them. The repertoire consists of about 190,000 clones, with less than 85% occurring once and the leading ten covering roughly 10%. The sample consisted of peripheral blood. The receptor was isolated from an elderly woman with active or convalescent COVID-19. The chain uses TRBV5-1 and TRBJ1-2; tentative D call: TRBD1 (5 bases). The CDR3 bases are TGCGCCAGCAGCGGAGACGACAGACCCTATGGCTACACCTTC. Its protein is CASSGDDRPYGYTF.